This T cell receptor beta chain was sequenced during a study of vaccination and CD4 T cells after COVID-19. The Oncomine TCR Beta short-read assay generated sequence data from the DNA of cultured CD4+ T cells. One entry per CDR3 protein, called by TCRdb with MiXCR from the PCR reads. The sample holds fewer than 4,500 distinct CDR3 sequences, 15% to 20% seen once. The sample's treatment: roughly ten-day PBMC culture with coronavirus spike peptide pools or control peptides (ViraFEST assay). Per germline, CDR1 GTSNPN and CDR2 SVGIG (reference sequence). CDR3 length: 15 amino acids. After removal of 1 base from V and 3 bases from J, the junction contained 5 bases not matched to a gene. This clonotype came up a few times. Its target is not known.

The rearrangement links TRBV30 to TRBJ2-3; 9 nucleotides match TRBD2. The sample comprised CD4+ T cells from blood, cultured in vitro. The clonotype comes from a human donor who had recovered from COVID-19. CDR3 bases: TGTGCCTGGAGTGCCCTTAGCGGGGGTACAGATACGCAGTATTTT. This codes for CAWSALSGGTDTQYF.